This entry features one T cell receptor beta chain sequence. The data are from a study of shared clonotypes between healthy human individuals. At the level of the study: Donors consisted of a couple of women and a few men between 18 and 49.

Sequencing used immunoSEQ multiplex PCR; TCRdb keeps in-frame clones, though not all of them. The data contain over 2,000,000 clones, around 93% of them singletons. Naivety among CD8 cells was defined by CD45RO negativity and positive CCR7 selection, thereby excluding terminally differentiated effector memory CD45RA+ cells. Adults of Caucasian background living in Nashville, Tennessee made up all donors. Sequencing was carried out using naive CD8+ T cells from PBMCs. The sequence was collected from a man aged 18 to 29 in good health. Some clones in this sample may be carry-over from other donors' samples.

The CDR3 is CASRNQETQYF. The CDR3, as DNA: TGTGCCAGCAGAAATCAAGAGACCCAGTACTTC. The chain has TRBV5-4 and TRBJ2-5; D not resolved. Germline V gene lookup returns CDR1 SGHNT and CDR2 YYREEE (reference sequence). The V end was cut by 5 bases, the J end by 2 bases, with 4 bases between. The CDR3 is made up of 11 amino acids.